Included here is one T cell receptor (beta chain) sequence, with context. Its antigen remains unknown. Alongside a J-beta primer mix, a sample-barcoded 5' primer served in a second PCR lasting roughly 6 to 11 cycles. TCRdb analysed the 5' RACE reads with MiXCR anew, one entry per CDR3 protein. The repertoire holds about 650,000 distinct CDR3 sequences, with about 32% as singletons. CDR3 size: 12 residues. V was cut by 0 bases and J by 10 bases, with 7 bases left in between. CDR1 DFQATT and CDR2 SNEGSKA come from the germline V gene (reference sequence). The data were obtained in a study of blood T cells in healthy people across ages. Overall study: Capture via template switching afforded approximately one barcoded beta molecule per two T cells.

Findings and limits, study-wide: Naive CD4+ cells and diversity were both higher in long-lived donors than in aged donors.

A minimum of 5 micrograms of total RNA was extracted per sample. The sequence was obtained from a woman of 80 years or more in good health. V gene TRBV20-1 combines with J gene TRBJ1-6; D not resolved. The sample taken for sequencing was blood. The CDR3 is CSARDPRSPLHF. The CDR3 coding sequence is TGCAGTGCTAGAGATCCGAGGTCACCCCTCCACTTT.